These 17 T cell receptor beta chains were sequenced from one sample in a study of T cell changes during pregnancy in multiple sclerosis. TCRdb's copy holds only in-frame clones and misses some; the assay was immunoSEQ multiplex PCR. Of 55,000 to 80,000 clones in the sample, roughly 90% were seen once. Sequences were derived from peripheral blood, sampled after pregnancy. The receptors were gathered from a female donor in good health, enrolled as a control in a pregnancy study.

The chain combines TRBV6-1 with TRBJ1-5; weak D call: TRBD1 (5 bases). Per the germline V gene, CDR1 is MNHNS and CDR2 is SASEGT. V lost 6 bases and J lost 10, with 16 bases in between. The CDR3 sequence is 13 residues long. The CDR3 protein is CASSRTRELPQHF. The CDR3 bases are TGTGCCAGCAGCCGGACAAGGGAATTACCCCAGCATTTT.

This chain joins TRBV14 and TRBJ2-3; TRBD2 matches at 16 bases. The length of the CDR3 is 16 residues. After removal of 4 bases from V and 7 bases from J, the junction contained 5 bases not matched to a gene. Germline CDR1 SGHDN, CDR2 FVKESK. CDR3 protein: CASSPSGLAGGNTQYF. The CDR3, as DNA: TGTGCCAGCAGCCCTTCGGGACTAGCGGGGGGGAATACGCAGTATTTT.

The chain carries TRBV25-1 and TRBJ1-3; 8 bases map to TRBD1. The CDR3 length is 17 residues. With V trimmed by 4 bases and J by 0 bases, 8 bases remained unmatched. Germline CDR1 reads MGHDK; CDR2 reads SYGVNS. The CDR3 protein is CASSGGQGLPSGNTIYF. DNA for the CDR3: TGTGCCAGCAGTGGAGGACAGGGCCTCCCCTCTGGAAACACCATATATTTT.

The count of this clone is one. The V and J genes are TRBV7-8 and TRBJ2-3; 8 nucleotides align to TRBD2. CDR3 length: 14 residues. Germline values: CDR1 SGHVS, CDR2 FQNEAQ. Losses at the gene ends were 7 bases for V and 3 bases for J; bases not matched to a gene: 6. This CDR3 reads CASTSGGGTDTQYF. In DNA form, the CDR3 reads TGTGCCAGCACATCGGGGGGGGGAACAGATACGCAGTATTTT.

CDR3 amino acids: CASSLLVLAAGGKPQHF. The CDR3 DNA reads as TGTGCCAGCAGTTTATTGGTTCTCGCGGCAGGGGGGAAGCCCCAGCATTTT. The chain carries TRBV27 and TRBJ1-5; the match to TRBD1 covers 7 bases. The CDR3 extends over 17 amino acids. Trimming took 1 base from V and 8 from J; bases not matched to a gene: 14. Germline V gene sequence: CDR1 MNHEY, CDR2 SMNVEV (reference sequence).

The V and J genes are TRBV27 and TRBJ1-1; D possibly corresponds to TRBD1 (5 bases). The CDR3 has 14 residues. V was clipped by 4 bases and J by 6 bases, with 15 bases between them. CDR1 and CDR2 (germline): MNHEY, SMNVEV (reference sequence). CDR3 coding DNA: TGTGCCAGCAGTTCGTGGCAGGGAAAGTCTGAAGCTTTCTTT. Translating gives CASSSWQGKSEAFF.

The chain joins TRBV5-1 to TRBJ2-3, with D unresolved. This CDR3 is 15 amino acids long. CDR1 and CDR2 from the germline V gene are SGHRS and YFSETQ. Between the trimmed V and J ends, which lost 2 bases and 0 bases, there was a span of 10 bases. The CDR3 loop is CASSFDSASTDTQYF. DNA for the CDR3: TGCGCCAGCAGCTTCGACTCAGCAAGCACAGATACGCAGTATTTT.

This clone was counted a few times. The CDR3 loop reads CATHSGGASTEAFF. In nucleotides, the CDR3 is TGTGCCACTCATAGTGGTGGGGCTAGCACTGAAGCTTTCTTT. V usage is TRBV19 and J usage is TRBJ1-1, with D tentatively TRBD1 (5 bases). This CDR3 is built from 14 residues. Trimming removed 10 bases from V and 4 bases from J, with 19 bases in between. In germline, CDR1 is LNHDA, CDR2 SQIVND (reference sequence).

J is TRBJ1-4 and V is TRBV19; D is perhaps TRBD1 (6 bases). The CDR3 extends over 14 amino acids. The V gene lost 4 bases and the J gene lost 4 bases, with 10 bases spanning the gap. Germline V CDR1 and CDR2: LNHDA, SQIVND (reference sequence). The DNA of the CDR3 is TGTGCCAGTAGTAGAGGGGGAAATAATGAAAAACTGTTTTTT. Protein: CASSRGGNNEKLFF. The entire variable domain, with the rest obtained from reference TRBV19 and TRBJ1-4, is as follows: DGGITQSPKYLFRKEGQNVTLSCEQNLNHDAMYWYRQDPGQGLRLIYYSQIVNDFQKGDIAEGYSVSREKKESFPLTVTSAQKNPTAFYLCASSRGGNNEKLFFGSGTQLSVL.

The chain has TRBV5-1 and TRBJ1-1; D may be TRBD1 (6 bases). V was cut by 0 bases and J by 5 bases, with 14 bases left in between. The germline V gene has CDR1 SGHRS and CDR2 YFSETQ. CDR3 length: 15 residues. The CDR3 reads CASSLAGGAQTEAFF. CDR3 sequence (DNA): TGCGCCAGCAGCTTGGCCGGGGGGGCCCAAACTGAAGCTTTCTTT.

The chain has TRBV12-5 and TRBJ1-2; D gene unclear. The germline gives CDR1 LGHNT, CDR2 FRNRAP. The CDR3 has 13 residues. The ends were cut back, 3 bases at V and 7 bases at J, with 12 bases in the middle. CDR3 nucleotides: TGTGCTAGTGGTTTTGGAGTAGGGAGTGGCTACACCTTC. Amino acids: CASGFGVGSGYTF. Using reference TRBV12-5 and TRBJ1-2 for the parts outside the CDR3, the full variable domain is DARVTQTPRHKVTEMGQEVTMRCQPILGHNTVFWYRQTMMQGLELLAYFRNRAPLDDSGMPKDRFSAEMPDATLATLKIQPSEPRDSAVYFCASGFGVGSGYTFGSGTRLTVV.

This clone is medium-sized within its sample. The chain is built from TRBV18 and TRBJ1-2; D possibly corresponds to TRBD1 (5 bases). The CDR3 is 14 amino acids. Germline assignment: CDR1 KGHSH and CDR2 LQKENI. V gave up 0 bases and J gave up 5 bases, with 10 bases separating them. The DNA of the CDR3 is TGTGCCAGCTCACCACCGACAGAGACTTATGGCTACACCTTC. This translates into CASSPPTETYGYTF.

V usage is TRBV5-1 and J usage is TRBJ1-2; 9 positions agree with TRBD1. This CDR3 is built from 15 residues. Germline assignment: CDR1 SGHRS and CDR2 YFSETQ. V shed 1 base, J shed 8 bases, and the junction held 9 bases outside the gene matches. The CDR3 here is CASSLMGTGRDGYTF. CDR3 in DNA: TGCGCCAGCAGCTTGATGGGGACAGGGAGGGACGGCTACACCTTC.

This chain links TRBV6-6 with TRBJ1-5, with a possible D match to TRBD1 (6 bases). The CDR3 is made up of 13 amino acids. From germline, CDR1 is MNHNY and CDR2 SVGAGI (reference sequence). V was clipped by 7 bases and J by 2 bases, with 9 bases between them. The CDR3 loop reads CASKTGGNQPQHF. For the CDR3, the DNA is TGTGCCAGCAAGACAGGCGGCAATCAGCCCCAGCATTTT.

The V and J genes are TRBV7-2 and TRBJ2-7; the match to TRBD2 covers 7 bases. V was pared by 2 bases and J by 4 bases, with 8 bases of the junction left unmatched. The CDR3 is 15 amino acids. Germline CDR1 reads SGHTA; CDR2 reads FQGNSA. The CDR3 sequence: CASSLTPGLSYEQYF. The DNA of the CDR3 is TGTGCCAGCAGCTTAACACCGGGACTAAGTTACGAGCAGTACTTC.

The chain combines TRBV11-2 with TRBJ2-2, with TRBD2 as a possible D gene (6 bases). V was trimmed by 3 bases and J by 1 base, leaving 9 bases between them. Germline values: CDR1 SGHAT, CDR2 FQNNGV. This CDR3 has 15 amino acids. CDR3 coding DNA: TGTGCCAGCAGCTTGAGAGCGGGGAACACCGGGGAGCTGTTTTTT. The encoded protein is CASSLRAGNTGELFF.

The CDR3 region is CASSQNWDSYGYTF. The CDR3 nucleotides read TGTGCCAGCAGCCAGAATTGGGACAGCTATGGCTACACCTTC. The V and J genes are TRBV14 and TRBJ1-2, with TRBD1 matching 7 bases. The V segment lost 3 bases and the J segment 4 bases; nucleotides outside the gene matches: 5. This CDR3 comprises 14 residues. Germline assignment: CDR1 SGHDN and CDR2 FVKESK.